This TCR beta chain was documented in a study of shared clonotypes between healthy human individuals. The germline V gene has CDR1 SGHRS and CDR2 YFSETQ. The CDR3 is made up of 17 amino acids. With V trimmed by 4 bases and J by 8 bases, 18 bases remained unmatched. Overall study findings and caveats: Sampling was confined to blood; repertoires within tissues likely differ. Of the naive CD4 clonotypes, approximately 5% were shared across a handful of donors.

Every subset's genomic DNA went evenly onto several immunoSEQ plates. Template for every sorted-subset replicate PCR totaled roughly 200 ng DNA, roughly 30,000 T cell genomes. Profiling relied on immunoSEQ multiplex PCR, and the TCRdb table lists in-frame clones only, not all of them. The sample consists of 2 million to 2.5 million clones, roughly 93% of them appearing once. In regard to this clone: Its antigen is still unknown.

The sample taken for sequencing was naive CD4+ T cells from PBMCs. Stated subset: CD45RA+ positively selected. The sequence was obtained from a man between 18 and 29 years old in good health. Some clones in this sample may be carry-over from other donors' samples. V and J are TRBV5-1 and TRBJ2-1, with 7 bases lining up with TRBD1. The CDR3 nucleotides are TGCGCCAGCAGCCTGACGACAGGGCGGGCGAGGGGAGATGAGCAGTTCTTC. Translating gives CASSLTTGRARGDEQFF. The full variable domain, its missing parts supplied by reference TRBV5-1 and TRBJ2-1, is KAGVTQTPRYLIKTRGQQVTLSCSPISGHRSVSWYQQTPGQGLQFLFEYFSETQRNKGNFPGRFSGRQFSNSRSEMNVSTLELGDSALYLCASSLTTGRARGDEQFFGPGTRLTVL.